The 15 T cell receptor beta chains below come from one sample, sequenced in a study of immune evolution from preneoplasia to lung adenocarcinoma. Assay: immunoSEQ multiplex PCR; the TCRdb copy retains only in-frame clones and omits some. Of under 45,000 clones listed, 70% to 85% were seen once; the top ten hold about 4.7%. Specimen: FFPE invasive lung adenocarcinoma tissue. The receptors were gathered from a person in their sixties with lung adenocarcinoma.

The CDR3 loop is CARGEARVAEAFF. The CDR3 DNA sequence: TGTGCCAGGGGGGAGGCTCGGGTCGCTGAAGCTTTCTTT. This rearrangement joins TRBV2 to TRBJ1-1; D possibly corresponds to TRBD1 (5 bases). V lost 9 bases and J 6 bases, leaving 17 bases between the germline ends. CDR1 SNHLY and CDR2 FYNNEI come from the germline V gene. This CDR3 has 13 residues. Using reference TRBV2 and TRBJ1-1 for the parts outside the CDR3, the full variable domain is EPEVTQTPSHQVTQMGQEVILRCVPISNHLYFYWYRQILGQKVEFLVSFYNNEISEKSEIFDDQFSVERPDGSNFTLKIRSTKLEDSAMYFCARGEARVAEAFFGQGTRLTVV.

V usage is TRBV5-6 and J usage is TRBJ2-2; no definite D call. The germline V gene has CDR1 SGHDT and CDR2 YYEEEE. With 0 bases removed from V and 1 base from J, the gap between germline ends came to 7 bases. This CDR3 spans 15 amino acids. The CDR3 sequence: CASSLVTLNTGELFF. The CDR3, as DNA: TGTGCCAGCAGCTTGGTTACATTGAACACCGGGGAGCTGTTTTTT. Full variable domain (remainder filled in from reference TRBV5-6 and TRBJ2-2): DAGVTQSPTHLIKTRGQQVTLRCSPKSGHDTVSWYQQALGQGPQFIFQYYEEEERQRGNFPDRFSGHQFPNYSSELNVNALLLGDSALYLCASSLVTLNTGELFFGEGSRLTVL.

The CDR3 nucleotides read TGTGCCAGCAGGCTGGGACAGGTGAACACTGAAGCTTTCTTT. The encoded protein is CASRLGQVNTEAFF. The chain joins TRBV28 to TRBJ1-1; TRBD1 matches 8 bases. The CDR3 sequence is 14 residues long. Germline CDR1 and CDR2: MDHEN and SYDVKM. Trimming at V came to 6 bases and at J to 0 bases, leaving 3 bases not matched to a gene.

In regard to this clone: Its ends do not fully match the called genes, so a read error is possible. This sequence joins TRBV10-3 and TRBJ2-7, with D uncertain. The CDR3 length is 11 residues. CDR1 is ENHRY and CDR2 is SYGVKD in the germline V gene. The CDR3 loop reads CATSLSYEQYF. Written as DNA, the CDR3 is TGTGCCACCAGTTTATCCTACGAGCAGTACTTC.

This clone was observed a few times. The chain recombines TRBV7-9 with TRBJ2-1, with TRBD1 matching over 8 bases. The junction had 3 bases not matched to a gene; V was cut back by 1 base and J by 4 bases. CDR3 length: 15 amino acids. Germline loops: CDR1 SEHNR, CDR2 FQNEAQ (reference sequence). The CDR3 sequence: CASSLGTGRYNEQFF. The CDR3 nucleotides read TGTGCCAGCAGCTTAGGGACAGGGCGATACAATGAGCAGTTCTTC.

The chain carries TRBV15 and TRBJ1-2, with D perhaps TRBD1 (5 bases). Trimming pared 1 base from V and 8 bases from J, leaving 11 bases between. The germline gives CDR1 LNHNV, CDR2 YYDKDF (reference sequence). The CDR3 spans 13 residues. The CDR3 region is CATSRGSGDGYTF. CDR3 bases: TGTGCCACCAGCAGAGGTTCGGGGGACGGCTACACCTTC.

V is TRBV7-8 and J is TRBJ2-3; D might be TRBD2 (6 bases). The germline gives CDR1 SGHVS, CDR2 FQNEAQ. V gave up 5 bases and J gave up 0 bases, with 21 bases separating them. The CDR3 is 18 amino acids. This CDR3 is CASSPSGGSGLSTDTQYF. DNA of the CDR3: TGTGCCAGCAGCCCAAGTGGGGGGAGCGGCCTTAGCACAGATACGCAGTATTTT.

The J gene is TRBJ2-5, the V gene TRBV29-1; 10 bases agree with TRBD1. Germline V gene sequence: CDR1 SQVTM, CDR2 ANQGSEA. This CDR3 is built from 14 residues. After removal of 4 bases from V and 3 bases from J, the junction contained 5 bases not matched to a gene. CDR3 nucleotide sequence: TGCAGCGTTGCTACCGGGACAGGGGAAGAGACCCAGTACTTC. Its protein is CSVATGTGEETQYF.

This clone was counted a single time. V gene TRBV5-5 combines with J gene TRBJ2-5, with 7 bases fitting TRBD1. The germline gives CDR1 SGHKS, CDR2 YYEKEE (reference sequence). There are 14 residues in the CDR3. V lost 1 base, J lost 3 bases, and 3 bases stayed unmatched. The CDR3 DNA follows: TGTGCCAGCAGCTTGTTGGGACAGAAAGAGACCCAGTACTTC. Protein sequence: CASSLLGQKETQYF. Complete variable domain (other parts from reference TRBV5-5 and TRBJ2-5): DAGVTQSPTHLIKTRGQQVTLRCSPISGHKSVSWYQQVLGQGPQFIFQYYEKEERGRGNFPDRFSARQFPNYSSELNVNALLLGDSALYLCASSLLGQKETQYFGPGTRLLVL.

This chain joins TRBV19 and TRBJ2-3; D call uncertain. V was clipped by 6 bases and J by 4 bases, with 17 bases between them. From germline, CDR1 is LNHDA and CDR2 SQIVND (reference sequence). CDR3 size: 15 residues. CDR3 bases: TGTGCCAGTAGCCCGACACCCCTTGGATCAGATACGCAGTATTTT. It encodes CASSPTPLGSDTQYF.

This chain connects TRBV6-5 to TRBJ2-7; D assignment may be TRBD1 or TRBD2 (5 bases each). The CDR3 runs 14 residues. Deletions cut 6 bases from V and 6 bases from J, with 18 bases between. CDR1 and CDR2 from the germline V gene are MNHEY and SVGAGI. This CDR3 is CASSRVSFGAEQYF. CDR3 DNA sequence: TGTGCCAGCAGCCGGGTCTCCTTCGGGGCCGAGCAGTACTTC.

Only a few counts were recorded for this clone. The chain carries TRBV5-6 and TRBJ1-1, with D unresolved. Germline CDR1 reads SGHDT; CDR2 reads YYEEEE. This CDR3 comprises 13 residues. The V gene lost 2 bases and the J gene lost 1 base, with 6 bases spanning the gap. The CDR3 reads CASSLTPNTEAFF. The CDR3 DNA is TGTGCCAGCAGCTTAACCCCGAACACTGAAGCTTTCTTT.

This chain uses TRBV5-1 with TRBJ1-2; TRBD1 matches at 11 bases. Germline loops: CDR1 SGHRS, CDR2 YFSETQ. Trimming at V came to 4 bases and at J to 6 bases, leaving 5 bases not matched to a gene. CDR3 length equals 14 residues. This CDR3 reads CASSPGQGADGYTF. As DNA, the CDR3 is TGCGCCAGCAGCCCCGGACAGGGGGCCGATGGCTACACCTTC.

In its sample, this clone is medium-sized (0.01 to 0.1%). An end of the junction differs from the germline gene, which may be a read error. This chain links TRBV2 with TRBJ1-4; D may be TRBD1 (6 bases). This CDR3 contains 14 residues. Germline lookup yields CDR1 SNHLY and CDR2 FYNNEI. The CDR3 protein is CASSDGDTTEKLFF. The CDR3 nucleotides read TGTGCCAGCAGTGATGGGGACACTACTGAAAAACTGTTTTTT.

Written as DNA, the CDR3 is TGTGCCAGCAGTTCTGGGCCCACCTACGAGCAGTACTTC. This encodes CASSSGPTYEQYF. The V gene is TRBV28, the J gene TRBJ2-7; D not certain. Germline loops: CDR1 MDHEN, CDR2 SYDVKM. The germline V and J ends were trimmed by 4 bases and 2 bases, with 9 bases remaining between them. The CDR3 loop spans 13 amino acids.